The T cell receptor beta chain described here comes from a study of cytomegalovirus exposure and HLA in healthy donors. The CDR3 is 15 amino acids. V lost 6 bases to trimming and J lost 3 bases, with 18 bases between them. Germline CDR1 reads MDHEN; CDR2 reads SYDVKM. Comments on this clone: Its specificity is not known.

PCR involved 60 Vbeta and 13 Jbeta primers. Using immunoSEQ multiplex PCR, the repertoire was profiled, and TCRdb retains in-frame clones only, with some absent. Seen here are approximately 240,000 clones, 82% observed once, and the top ten hold 5.4%. Donors likely had unrecorded immune exposures despite being nominally healthy when sampled. Overall study results and limits: CMV serostatus was the sole immune exposure data available.

The material sequenced was PBMCs. The receptor's source is a woman aged 40 to 50 in good health and CMV-seropositive. The chain has TRBV28 and TRBJ2-7; D is perhaps TRBD2 (6 bases). The CDR3 sequence: CASRLDRTEGYEQYF. CDR3 in DNA: TGTGCCAGCAGACTTGACCGGACGGAGGGCTACGAGCAGTACTTC.